Presented here are 27 T cell receptor beta chains from one specimen sequenced in a study of early T cells in non-severe SARS-CoV-2 infection. MiXCR was run by TCRdb on the 5' RACE reads, yielding one entry per CDR3 protein. Of tens of thousands of distinct CDR3 sequences in the sample, 4.7% were seen once. Sequences were obtained from whole blood. The receptors stem from an adult who was a healthcare worker with PCR-confirmed SARS-CoV-2 infection or an uninfected control (not recorded which).

Only a few counts were recorded for this clonotype. The rearrangement joins TRBV28 to TRBJ1-1; weak D call: TRBD1 (6 bases). The germline gives CDR1 MDHEN, CDR2 SYDVKM. CDR3 length: 16 residues. Trimming removed 4 bases at V and 0 bases at J, with 15 bases between. The CDR3 spells CASSSLGGPMNTEAFF. DNA for the CDR3: TGTGCCAGCAGTTCCCTAGGGGGACCCATGAACACTGAAGCTTTCTTT.

The table lists this clonotype with many counts. This chain links TRBV7-2 with TRBJ2-5; 11 bases align to TRBD2. Losses at the gene ends were 0 bases for V and 0 bases for J; bases not matched to a gene: 6. The CDR3 is 18 residues long. The germline gives CDR1 SGHTA, CDR2 FQGNSA. DNA of the CDR3: TGTGCCAGCAGCTTAGCGCCTAGCGGGGGGCCGTACCAAGAGACCCAGTACTTC. The encoded protein is CASSLAPSGGPYQETQYF.

This clonotype was detected a few times. The rearrangement joins TRBV7-2 to TRBJ2-7; no clear D gene. The V gene's germline CDR1 is SGHTA and CDR2 FQGNSA. The CDR3 is made up of 17 amino acids. V lost 2 bases and J lost 2, with 19 bases in between. The CDR3 sequence is CASSLRSGASSTYEQYF. CDR3 DNA sequence: TGTGCCAGCAGCTTAAGGTCGGGTGCCTCATCAACCTACGAGCAGTACTTC.

The sample holds many counts of this clonotype. This chain joins TRBV11-2 and TRBJ1-6; the D gene is possibly TRBD1 (5 bases). V gave up 1 base and J gave up 11 bases, with 15 bases separating them. The CDR3 is 15 residues long. Germline V gives CDR1 SGHAT, CDR2 FQNNGV. In DNA, the CDR3 is TGTGCCAGCAGCTTAGGGACGGCGGGGGTTACACCCCTCCACTTT. It yields the protein CASSLGTAGVTPLHF.

This clonotype was found many times. This chain connects TRBV28 to TRBJ2-7; D possibly corresponds to TRBD1 (6 bases). Germline CDR1 is MDHEN and CDR2 is SYDVKM. V was shortened by 11 bases and J by 1 base, with 12 bases between the two germline ends. The CDR3 has 12 amino acids. The CDR3 region is CAATGLSYEQYF. The CDR3 coding sequence is TGTGCCGCCACAGGGCTATCCTACGAGCAGTACTTC. The variable domain in full, with the rest retrieved from reference TRBV28 and TRBJ2-7, is DVKVTQSSRYLVKRTGEKVFLECVQDMDHENMFWYRQDPGLGLRLIYFSYDVKMKEKGDIPEGYSVSREKKERFSLILESASTNQTSMYLCAATGLSYEQYFGPGTRLTVT.

This clonotype appeared a few times. The chain uses TRBV11-2 and TRBJ2-1; D perhaps matches TRBD1 (6 bases). Trimming cost V 3 bases and J 5 bases, with 8 bases left between them. There are 13 residues in the CDR3. Germline lookup yields CDR1 SGHAT and CDR2 FQNNGV. CDR3: CASSFNRDNEQFF. Written as DNA, the CDR3 is TGTGCCAGCAGCTTCAACAGGGACAATGAGCAGTTCTTC.

This clonotype has at least ten counts. J is TRBJ2-7 and V is TRBV6-6; D possibly corresponds to TRBD1 (5 bases). Trimming removed 5 bases from V and 7 bases from J, with 21 bases in between. The CDR3 extends over 15 amino acids. Germline CDR1 reads MNHNY; CDR2 reads SVGAGI (reference sequence). CDR3 nucleotides: TGTGCCAGCAGTCCCCTGGCCGCAGGGCCGTTGGAGCAGTACTTC. It specifies CASSPLAAGPLEQYF.

This clonotype was picked up many times. The CDR3 bases are TGTGCCAGCAGCTGGGACAGGGCGAATTCACCCCTCCACTTT. It is translated as CASSWDRANSPLHF. The gene calls are TRBV5-6 and TRBJ1-6; the match to TRBD1 covers 9 bases. The V segment lost 3 bases and the J segment 7 bases; nucleotides outside the gene matches: 2. The germline V gene encodes CDR1 SGHDT and CDR2 YYEEEE. This CDR3 contains 14 residues.

There are many counts of this clonotype. V usage is TRBV4-2 and J usage is TRBJ2-2; 8 bases are a match to TRBD1. V lost 1 base and J lost 2; bases outside the gene matches: 3. Germline V gene lookup returns CDR1 LGHNA and CDR2 YNFKEQ. CDR3 length: 16 amino acids. The CDR3 spells CASSQATGDNTGELFF. The CDR3 region has the DNA TGTGCCAGCAGCCAAGCGACAGGGGATAACACCGGGGAGCTGTTTTTT.

There are many counts of this clonotype. CDR3 protein: CASSYSRDRGREQYF. Written as DNA, the CDR3 is TGTGCCAGCAGTTACTCCCGGGACAGGGGGCGTGAGCAGTACTTC. The chain has TRBV6-2 or TRBV6-3 and TRBJ2-7, with 12 bases aligning to TRBD1. The germline V gene encodes CDR1 MNHEY and CDR2 SVGEGT. This CDR3 contains 15 residues. Trimming took 0 bases from V and 7 from J; bases not matched to a gene: 4.

This clonotype was recorded many times. The chain recombines TRBV20-1 with TRBJ1-6; D may be TRBD1 (6 bases). The V end lost 6 bases, the J end lost 7 bases, and 19 bases lay between the germline ends. CDR1 and CDR2 from the germline V gene are DFQATT and SNEGSKA (reference sequence). This CDR3 is built from 15 residues. The CDR3 protein is CSATTGYSANSPLHF. The CDR3 bases are TGCAGTGCAACAACAGGGTATTCGGCCAATTCACCCCTCCACTTT.

V gene TRBV7-2 combines with J gene TRBJ2-1, with no clear D. CDR3 size: 13 residues. Germline V gene data show CDR1 as SGHTA and CDR2 as FQGNSA. V was pared by 0 bases and J by 5 bases, with 5 bases between. Here the CDR3 reads CASSLARHNEQFF. The DNA of the CDR3 is TGTGCCAGCAGCTTAGCCAGACACAATGAGCAGTTCTTC.

This clonotype was counted between two and nine times. This rearrangement joins TRBV18 to TRBJ2-3; D unclear. With 2 bases removed from V and 3 bases from J, the gap between germline ends came to 3 bases. The CDR3 contains 12 residues. CDR1 KGHSH and CDR2 LQKENI come from the germline V gene. The CDR3: CASSPGTDTQYF. The CDR3 DNA sequence: TGTGCCAGCTCACCAGGGACAGATACGCAGTATTTT.

V is TRBV20-1 and J is TRBJ1-4; D remains unclear. The CDR3 covers 13 residues. Germline V gene lookup returns CDR1 DFQATT and CDR2 SNEGSKA (reference sequence). Trimming took 7 bases from V and 0 from J, leaving 9 bases between them. CDR3 coding DNA: TGCAGTGTTAAAAGTTCAACTAATGAAAAACTGTTTTTT. Residues: CSVKSSTNEKLFF.

The chain combines TRBV27 with TRBJ2-1, with 10 bases lining up with TRBD2. The CDR3 sequence is 20 residues long. Germline CDR1 MNHEY, CDR2 SMNVEV (reference sequence). V dropped 1 base and J dropped 0; count of bases not matched to a gene: 12. The CDR3 here is CASSLYSLAGGPLSYNEQFF. The CDR3 DNA follows: TGTGCCAGCAGTTTATATTCGTTAGCGGGGGGCCCCCTCTCCTACAATGAGCAGTTCTTC.

This clonotype was counted many times. The chain employs TRBV7-9 and TRBJ2-4, with D perhaps TRBD1 or TRBD2 (6 bases each). V was trimmed by 6 bases and J by 3 bases, leaving 15 bases between them. CDR3 length equals 15 residues. The germline CDR1 and CDR2 sequences are SEHNR and FQNEAQ (reference sequence). The CDR3: CASREGGLGKNIQYF. CDR3 sequence (DNA): TGTGCCAGCAGAGAGGGGGGTCTCGGCAAAAACATTCAGTACTTC. The whole variable domain, filled in from reference TRBV7-9 and TRBJ2-4, reads DTGVSQNPRHKITKRGQNVTFRCDPISEHNRLYWYRQTLGQGPEFLTYFQNEAQLEKSRLLSDRFSAERPKGSFSTLEIQRTEQGDSAMYLCASREGGLGKNIQYFGAGTRLSVL.

The sample holds many counts of this clonotype. The chain recombines TRBV28 with TRBJ2-7, with a possible D match to TRBD1 (5 bases). The length of the CDR3 is 16 residues. In germline, CDR1 is MDHEN, CDR2 SYDVKM. V shed 5 bases and J shed 3 bases, with 20 bases lying between them. CDR3 residues: CASSLNRRRSNYEQYF. In DNA, the CDR3 is TGTGCCAGCAGTCTTAACAGGCGGAGATCAAACTACGAGCAGTACTTC.

This clonotype was recorded at least ten times. This sequence joins TRBV12-3 or TRBV12-4 and TRBJ1-1; 8 nucleotides line up with TRBD1. V shed 4 bases and J 1 base; nucleotides not matched to a gene: 2. The CDR3 has 14 residues. CDR3 residues: CASSSQGGNTEAFF. The CDR3 coding sequence is TGTGCCAGCAGTTCACAGGGGGGGAACACTGAAGCTTTCTTT.

This clonotype was counted ten times or more. The chain uses TRBV5-1 and TRBJ2-2; TRBD1 matches 10 bases. The germline CDR1 and CDR2 sequences are SGHRS and YFSETQ. Losses at the gene ends were 5 bases for V and 3 bases for J; bases not matched to a gene: 4. The CDR3 consists of 15 residues. CDR3 DNA: TGCGCCAGCAGTACGGGGACAGGGGACACCGGGGAGCTGTTTTTT. Translated: CASSTGTGDTGELFF.

This clonotype was detected ten times or more. V gene TRBV5-1 combines with J gene TRBJ1-3, with TRBD1 matching 7 bases. Germline values: CDR1 SGHRS, CDR2 YFSETQ. CDR3 length equals 16 residues. J gave up 7 bases and V 0 bases, and 10 bases lay outside the gene matches. The CDR3 DNA follows: TGCGCCAGCAGCTTGGCCTTGGACAGGCCCGGGAACACCATATATTTT. It translates to CASSLALDRPGNTIYF. Full variable domain (outside the CDR3, taken from reference TRBV5-1 and TRBJ1-3): KAGVTQTPRYLIKTRGQQVTLSCSPISGHRSVSWYQQTPGQGLQFLFEYFSETQRNKGNFPGRFSGRQFSNSRSEMNVSTLELGDSALYLCASSLALDRPGNTIYFGEGSWLTVV.

This chain links TRBV11-2 with TRBJ2-3, with TRBD2 matching 13 bases. From germline, CDR1 is SGHAT and CDR2 FQNNGV. The ends lost 4 bases at V and 4 bases at J; junction bases unmatched: 5. This CDR3 has 16 amino acids. The CDR3 loop reads CASSSRLAGGPDTQYF. DNA of the CDR3: TGTGCCAGCAGCTCCAGACTAGCGGGGGGCCCAGATACGCAGTATTTT. The full variable domain, rest sourced from reference TRBV11-2 and TRBJ2-3, is EAGVAQSPRYKIIEKRQSVAFWCNPISGHATLYWYQQILGQGPKLLIQFQNNGVVDDSQLPKDRFSAERLKGVDSTLKIQPAKLEDSAVYLCASSSRLAGGPDTQYFGPGTRLTVL.

The V call is TRBV4-1, the J call TRBJ2-1; 10 nucleotides line up with TRBD2. V was clipped by 3 bases and J by 4 bases; unmatched bases: 3. This CDR3 comprises 15 residues. CDR1 is MGHRA and CDR2 is YSYEKL in the germline V gene. The CDR3 DNA follows: TGCGCCAGCAGCCACCAACTAGCGGGGTACAATGAGCAGTTCTTC. It specifies CASSHQLAGYNEQFF.

Ten or more counts support this clonotype. J is TRBJ1-1 and V is TRBV5-1, with D uncertain. The CDR3 loop spans 15 amino acids. V was shortened by 0 bases and J by 5 bases, with 14 bases between the two germline ends. Germline V gene data show CDR1 as SGHRS and CDR2 as YFSETQ. CDR3 region: CASSLGAVGMTEAFF. The CDR3 DNA sequence: TGCGCCAGCAGCTTGGGCGCGGTGGGGATGACTGAAGCTTTCTTT. Full variable domain (outside the CDR3, taken from reference TRBV5-1 and TRBJ1-1): KAGVTQTPRYLIKTRGQQVTLSCSPISGHRSVSWYQQTPGQGLQFLFEYFSETQRNKGNFPGRFSGRQFSNSRSEMNVSTLELGDSALYLCASSLGAVGMTEAFFGQGTRLTVV.

This clonotype was seen at least ten times. In DNA, the CDR3 is TGTGCCAGCAGCGTAAACCCCCTAAACACTGAAGCTTTCTTT. Its protein is CASSVNPLNTEAFF. The rearrangement links TRBV9 to TRBJ1-1; D unresolved. The CDR3 consists of 14 residues. In germline, CDR1 is SGDLS, CDR2 YYNGEE. V gave up 1 base and J gave up 2 bases, with 9 bases separating them.

This clonotype was seen ten or more times. Here the CDR3 reads CASSYSKGPGYGYTF. The CDR3 nucleotides read TGTGCCAGCAGTTACTCAAAGGGCCCTGGCTATGGCTACACCTTC. The chain carries TRBV6-5 and TRBJ1-2; D gene unclear. Deletions cut 0 bases from V and 4 bases from J, with 12 bases between. Germline V gives CDR1 MNHEY, CDR2 SVGAGI. The CDR3 spans 15 residues.

The chain uses TRBV7-2 and TRBJ2-5; D is possibly TRBD1 (5 bases). CDR3 length: 13 residues. Trimming shortened V by 1 base and J by 5 bases, and 8 bases separated the two germline ends. The V gene's germline CDR1 is SGHTA and CDR2 FQGNSA. DNA of the CDR3: TGTGCCAGCAGCTTAGTCAGGGCCGAGACCCAGTACTTC. It yields the protein CASSLVRAETQYF.

This clonotype has a handful of counts. The chain recombines TRBV6-2 or TRBV6-3 with TRBJ1-5, with D unclear. In germline, CDR1 is MNHEY, CDR2 SVGEGT. The CDR3 contains 14 residues. V gave up 0 bases and J gave up 1 base, with 4 bases separating them. CDR3 residues: CASSYSGSNQPQHF. The CDR3 DNA is TGTGCCAGCAGTTACTCAGGCAGCAATCAGCCCCAGCATTTT.